This is a list of T cell receptor beta chains from one sample in a study of regulatory and conventional T cells in breast cancer. TCRdb redid the calling of the PCR reads with MiXCR, one entry per CDR3 protein. The sample holds roughly 16,000 distinct CDR3 sequences, around a third seen once. The source material was conventional T cells from blood. These receptors all stem from a female donor in good health. Each CDR3 is given with its conserved first and last residue. Fields, in order: clone size, V gene, D gene, J gene, CDR3 DNA, CDR3 protein. The D gene is left open where the match is weak. Clone size is given for some rows only: seen once, a few or many times, or a class if the clone is expanded.

abundance: many; v_gene: TRBV6-5; d_gene: TRBD2; j_gene: TRBJ2-1; CDR3nt: TGTGCCAGCAGTTACCAGCGGGGGGGGACTAACAATGAGCAGTTCTTC; CDR3aa: CASSYQRGGTNNEQFF
abundance: NA; v_gene: TRBV7-9; d_gene: NA; j_gene: TRBJ1-1; CDR3nt: TGTGCCAGCAGCCACCTGAACACTGAAGCTTTCTTT; CDR3aa: CASSHLNTEAFF
abundance: NA; v_gene: TRBV3-1; d_gene: NA; j_gene: TRBJ1-1; CDR3nt: TGTGCCAGCAGCCAAGACCAAGACGCAGGGTTCACTGAAGCTTTCTTT; CDR3aa: CASSQDQDAGFTEAFF
abundance: NA; v_gene: TRBV7-2; d_gene: TRBD2; j_gene: TRBJ2-5; CDR3nt: TGTGCCAGCAATAGACTAGCGGGGGGAGAGACCCAGTACTTC; CDR3aa: CASNRLAGGETQYF
abundance: NA; v_gene: TRBV24-1; d_gene: NA; j_gene: TRBJ2-1; CDR3nt: TGTGCCACCAGTGATCACGGGAGTGTTTACAATGAGCAGTTCTTC; CDR3aa: CATSDHGSVYNEQFF
abundance: NA; v_gene: TRBV7-2; d_gene: NA; j_gene: TRBJ1-6; CDR3nt: TGTGCCAGCAGCTTCGGGGACACCCTTTCGACCCTCCACTTT; CDR3aa: CASSFGDTLSTLHF
abundance: few; v_gene: TRBV6-5; d_gene: NA; j_gene: TRBJ1-1; CDR3nt: TGTGCCAGCAGCGAGGCGGAGACCACTGAAGCTTTCTTT; CDR3aa: CASSEAETTEAFF
abundance: NA; v_gene: TRBV6-5; d_gene: TRBD2; j_gene: TRBJ2-5; CDR3nt: TGTGCCAGCGGGTCGGACGGGAGGCAGTACCAAGAGACCCAGTACTTC; CDR3aa: CASGSDGRQYQETQYF
abundance: few; v_gene: TRBV5-1; d_gene: NA; j_gene: TRBJ2-7; CDR3nt: TGCGCTAGCAGCTTGCCGACCCTGGAAGAGCAGTACTTC; CDR3aa: CASSLPTLEEQYF
abundance: NA; v_gene: TRBV12-3/TRBV12-4; d_gene: NA; j_gene: TRBJ2-1; CDR3nt: TGTGCCGGCAGTGCCGCTAGCGTTAAGAACAATGAGCAGTTCTTC; CDR3aa: CAGSAASVKNNEQFF
abundance: many; v_gene: TRBV25-1; d_gene: NA; j_gene: TRBJ2-1; CDR3nt: TGTGCCAGCAGTGATAATCGGGGGCCCTCCTACAATGAGCAGTTCTTC; CDR3aa: CASSDNRGPSYNEQFF
abundance: NA; v_gene: TRBV7-9; d_gene: TRBD1; j_gene: TRBJ1-4; CDR3nt: TGTGCCAGCAGCTTCCGGGACAGTAATGAAAAACTGTTTTTT; CDR3aa: CASSFRDSNEKLFF
abundance: NA; v_gene: TRBV7-9; d_gene: NA; j_gene: TRBJ2-7; CDR3nt: TGTGCCAGCAGCCCGACAGGCCTCGAGCAGTACTTC; CDR3aa: CASSPTGLEQYF
abundance: NA; v_gene: TRBV28; d_gene: TRBD1; j_gene: TRBJ1-5; CDR3nt: TGTGCCAGCAGGACCAGTAGGGGGCCCTATCAGCCCCAGCATTTT; CDR3aa: CASRTSRGPYQPQHF
abundance: NA; v_gene: TRBV20-1; d_gene: NA; j_gene: TRBJ1-6; CDR3nt: TGCAGTGCTAGAGCCTCGGGTGGCCAGTTATTCTCCCTCCACTTT; CDR3aa: CSARASGGQLFSLHF
abundance: many; v_gene: TRBV19; d_gene: NA; j_gene: TRBJ2-1; CDR3nt: TGTGCCGCTGGTAACGGGGACTTCCGCCGGGGTGAGCAGTTCTTC; CDR3aa: CAAGNGDFRRGEQFF
abundance: NA; v_gene: TRBV12-5; d_gene: TRBD2; j_gene: TRBJ2-3; CDR3nt: TGTGCTAGTGGTTTGGTACTAGCGGGGGGGCGCACAGATACGCAGTATTTT; CDR3aa: CASGLVLAGGRTDTQYF
abundance: many; v_gene: TRBV7-2; d_gene: TRBD2; j_gene: TRBJ2-5; CDR3nt: TGTGCCAGCAGCCCGGGACTAGCGGGGACCCAGTACTTC; CDR3aa: CASSPGLAGTQYF
abundance: NA; v_gene: TRBV28; d_gene: NA; j_gene: TRBJ2-1; CDR3nt: TGTGCCAGCAGTTTAGGGGGGCGGATTAGGGCAGGGAATAGGTTCTTC; CDR3aa: CASSLGGRIRAGNRFF
abundance: few; v_gene: TRBV3-1; d_gene: NA; j_gene: TRBJ1-1; CDR3nt: TGTGCCAGCAGCCAAGGTGGCAGAAACACTGAAGCTTTCTTT; CDR3aa: CASSQGGRNTEAFF
abundance: medium-sized; v_gene: TRBV28; d_gene: NA; j_gene: TRBJ1-5; CDR3nt: TGTGCCAGCAGTGCTCCGACGGCACCCCAGCATTTT; CDR3aa: CASSAPTAPQHF
abundance: NA; v_gene: TRBV7-9; d_gene: TRBD1; j_gene: TRBJ2-7; CDR3nt: TGTGCCAGCAGCTCCCGGACAGGGGGCACTTACGAGCAGTACTTC; CDR3aa: CASSSRTGGTYEQYF
abundance: NA; v_gene: TRBV24-1; d_gene: TRBD2; j_gene: TRBJ2-7; CDR3nt: TGTGCCACCAGTGATAGCTCCAGCGGGAGTATCTACGAGCAGTACTTC; CDR3aa: CATSDSSSGSIYEQYF
abundance: NA; v_gene: TRBV2; d_gene: TRBD1; j_gene: TRBJ2-1; CDR3nt: TGTGCCAGCAGTGAACAGGGGGCCTACAATGAGCAGTTCTTC; CDR3aa: CASSEQGAYNEQFF
abundance: NA; v_gene: TRBV28; d_gene: NA; j_gene: TRBJ2-1; CDR3nt: TGTGCCAGCGGAAGGAATGAGCAGTTCTTC; CDR3aa: CASGRNEQFF
abundance: NA; v_gene: TRBV7-9; d_gene: NA; j_gene: TRBJ2-1; CDR3nt: TGTGCCAGCAGCTTAGCCCGGGCCTCCGAGGGGCAGTTCTTC; CDR3aa: CASSLARASEGQFF
abundance: medium-sized; v_gene: TRBV12-3/TRBV12-4; d_gene: NA; j_gene: TRBJ1-2; CDR3nt: TGTGCCAGCAGTTTTTTGGACCCTAACTATGGCTACACCTTC; CDR3aa: CASSFLDPNYGYTF
abundance: NA; v_gene: TRBV12-3/TRBV12-4; d_gene: TRBD1; j_gene: TRBJ1-6; CDR3nt: TGTGCCAGCCTAGGAGAGGGGGCAGGTTCACCCCTCCACTTT; CDR3aa: CASLGEGAGSPLHF
abundance: NA; v_gene: TRBV7-3; d_gene: NA; j_gene: TRBJ2-3; CDR3nt: TGTGCCAGCAGCTTACAGCTCGCGGGGAAAGATACGCAGTATTTT; CDR3aa: CASSLQLAGKDTQYF
abundance: few; v_gene: TRBV4-1; d_gene: TRBD2; j_gene: TRBJ2-5; CDR3nt: TGCGCCAGCAGCCATGCCGTAGCCGGGACTAGCGGGAGACGCCCCCAGGAGACCCAGTACTTC; CDR3aa: CASSHAVAGTSGRRPQETQYF
abundance: once; v_gene: TRBV12-3/TRBV12-4; d_gene: TRBD1; j_gene: TRBJ1-2; CDR3nt: TGTGCCAGCAGTTTGACAGGGGGCTTTGGCTACACCTTC; CDR3aa: CASSLTGGFGYTF
abundance: few; v_gene: TRBV20-1; d_gene: TRBD2; j_gene: TRBJ2-3; CDR3nt: TGCAGTGCTATGATTTTAGCGGGGACCGATACGCAGTATTTT; CDR3aa: CSAMILAGTDTQYF
abundance: NA; v_gene: TRBV28; d_gene: TRBD2; j_gene: TRBJ2-7; CDR3nt: TGTGCCAGCAGTCCTAAACTAGCGGGAGTCTCCTACGAGCAGTACTTC; CDR3aa: CASSPKLAGVSYEQYF
abundance: medium-sized; v_gene: TRBV5-1; d_gene: NA; j_gene: TRBJ2-1; CDR3nt: TGCGCCAGCAACCTACACCGGCTAGTGGTTGATGAGCAGTTCTTC; CDR3aa: CASNLHRLVVDEQFF
abundance: few; v_gene: TRBV4-1; d_gene: NA; j_gene: TRBJ2-1; CDR3nt: TGCGCCAGCAGCCAAGATCCTCGACAGGAGCAGTTCTTC; CDR3aa: CASSQDPRQEQFF
abundance: few; v_gene: TRBV29-1; d_gene: TRBD1; j_gene: TRBJ2-7; CDR3nt: TGCAGCGTTGAGACCGATTTAGGACAGGGGGCCTACGAGCAGTACTTC; CDR3aa: CSVETDLGQGAYEQYF
abundance: medium-sized; v_gene: TRBV5-1; d_gene: TRBD2; j_gene: TRBJ2-7; CDR3nt: TGCGCCAGCAGCACCGGACTAGCGGCACACTACGAGCAGTACTTC; CDR3aa: CASSTGLAAHYEQYF
abundance: few; v_gene: TRBV7-2; d_gene: TRBD1; j_gene: TRBJ1-1; CDR3nt: TGTGCCAGCAGCTTATACGGACAGGAAAACACTGAAGCTTTCTTT; CDR3aa: CASSLYGQENTEAFF
abundance: NA; v_gene: TRBV7-9; d_gene: TRBD1; j_gene: TRBJ1-4; CDR3nt: TGTGCCAGCAGCCAGACCGGGACAGACAATGAAAAACTGTTTTTT; CDR3aa: CASSQTGTDNEKLFF
abundance: NA; v_gene: TRBV5-1; d_gene: NA; j_gene: TRBJ2-2; CDR3nt: TGCGCCAGCAGCACCGAGGTTCCCGGGGAGCTGTTTTTT; CDR3aa: CASSTEVPGELFF
abundance: NA; v_gene: TRBV20-1; d_gene: NA; j_gene: TRBJ2-7; CDR3nt: TGCAGTGCTAGTCCCAGGGGACTCAACGAGCAGTACTTC; CDR3aa: CSASPRGLNEQYF
abundance: medium-sized; v_gene: TRBV7-2; d_gene: TRBD2; j_gene: TRBJ2-3; CDR3nt: TGTGCCAGCAGCTTACGTAGCGGGGGAGTAGATACGCAGTATTTT; CDR3aa: CASSLRSGGVDTQYF